The clone carrying this TCR beta chain was counted ten times or more. Its antigen is currently unknown. The sample originates from a study of T cells in Graves' hyperthyroidism and ophthalmopathy. RNA transcripts yielded amplified TCR beta CDR3 regions. Primed by the HTBI set, a first-round RT-PCR was run on the TCR CDR3. MiXCR, run by TCRdb on the multiplex PCR reads, gives a single entry per CDR3 protein. This sample has around 500,000 distinct CDR3 sequences, with approximately 14% found just once. Findings and limits, study-wide: Ophthalmopathy was told apart from stable hyperthyroidism by a 13 V-J model. Researchers found most expanded thyroid clonotypes above 0.001 in blood as well.

The TCR originated in a woman in her thirties or forties with Graves' hyperthyroidism. Sequenced input: blood.

The CDR3 nucleotides are TGCAGTACGGACCCTCGCCCCTTGAGCTCCTACAATGAGCAGTTCTTC. It translates to CSTDPRPLSSYNEQFF. The chain recombines TRBV20-1 with TRBJ2-1; D unclear. This CDR3 comprises 16 residues. V lost 8 bases to trimming and J lost 0 bases, with 20 bases between them. Germline CDR1 DFQATT, CDR2 SNEGSKA (reference sequence).